These T cell receptor beta chains were read from a single sample in a study of CD8 T cells in Susac syndrome. Using its own MiXCR run on the immunoSEQ multiplex PCR reads, TCRdb lists one record per CDR3 protein. The sample lists 200,000 to 250,000 distinct CDR3 sequences, 95% occurring once. Sequencing used CD4+ T cells from PBMCs. The receptors shown here come from a human donor with multiple sclerosis. The CDR3 runs from the conserved cysteine through the conserved F or W. The D gene is left open where the match is weak. Clone size is not always given. Where it is, it says once, few, many or a class for expanded clones.

clone size: NA; D gene: TRBD1; V gene: TRBV30; J gene: TRBJ1-2; CDR3 DNA: TGTGCCTGGAGGGAACAGGGGTTGTATGGCTACACCTTC; CDR3 protein: CAWREQGLYGYTF
clone size: NA; D gene: TRBD1; V gene: TRBV20-1; J gene: TRBJ1-5; CDR3 DNA: TGCAGTGCTACAGAGGCGACAGGGAAGGGCAATCAGCCCCAGCATTTT; CDR3 protein: CSATEATGKGNQPQHF
clone size: NA; D gene: NA; V gene: TRBV4-2; J gene: TRBJ2-5; CDR3 DNA: TGTGCCAGCAGCCAAGACCAGAACCAAGAGACCCAGTACTTC; CDR3 protein: CASSQDQNQETQYF
clone size: NA; D gene: TRBD1; V gene: TRBV20-1; J gene: TRBJ1-6; CDR3 DNA: TGCAGTGCTAGCGGACAGGGAAGGGCACCCCTCCACTTT; CDR3 protein: CSASGQGRAPLHF
clone size: NA; D gene: TRBD2; V gene: TRBV20-1; J gene: TRBJ2-1; CDR3 DNA: TGCAGTGCTTCGGGACTAGCGGGAGATAATGAGCAGTTCTTC; CDR3 protein: CSASGLAGDNEQFF
clone size: NA; D gene: NA; V gene: TRBV20-1; J gene: TRBJ2-5; CDR3 DNA: TGCAGTGCTAGAGATATAGAGGAGACCCAGTACTTC; CDR3 protein: CSARDIEETQYF
clone size: NA; D gene: TRBD1; V gene: TRBV7-2; J gene: TRBJ2-5; CDR3 DNA: TGTGCCAGCAGCTACGACAGGGGGCGCGGAGAGACCCAGTACTTC; CDR3 protein: CASSYDRGRGETQYF
clone size: once; D gene: TRBD1; V gene: TRBV20-1; J gene: TRBJ1-2; CDR3 DNA: TGCAGTGCGCACGCAGGGGGAGGCGGTGGCTACACCTTC; CDR3 protein: CSAHAGGGGGYTF
clone size: once; D gene: NA; V gene: TRBV20-1; J gene: TRBJ2-3; CDR3 DNA: TGCAGTGCTAGAGGAGCTGGTTTTACCACAGATACGCAGTATTTT; CDR3 protein: CSARGAGFTTDTQYF
clone size: NA; D gene: NA; V gene: TRBV11-2; J gene: TRBJ2-1; CDR3 DNA: TGTGCCAGCAGCTTAGCCTGGGGCGGTGAGCAGTTCTTC; CDR3 protein: CASSLAWGGEQFF
clone size: once; D gene: NA; V gene: TRBV6-5; J gene: TRBJ2-7; CDR3 DNA: TGTGCCAGCAGTTTAAACGGCAGAGGGACCTACGAGCAGTACTTC; CDR3 protein: CASSLNGRGTYEQYF
clone size: NA; D gene: NA; V gene: TRBV6-5; J gene: TRBJ1-6; CDR3 DNA: TGTGCCAGCGGAACAGGGATAAATTCACCCCTCCACTTT; CDR3 protein: CASGTGINSPLHF
clone size: NA; D gene: NA; V gene: TRBV19; J gene: TRBJ2-5; CDR3 DNA: TGTGCCAGTAGGAAGACAGGCCAAGAGACCCAGTACTTC; CDR3 protein: CASRKTGQETQYF
clone size: NA; D gene: TRBD2; V gene: TRBV3-1; J gene: TRBJ2-1; CDR3 DNA: TGTGCCAGCAGCGGAGTGGGCGGGAGTGGCAATGAGCAGTTCTTC; CDR3 protein: CASSGVGGSGNEQFF
clone size: NA; D gene: TRBD2; V gene: TRBV5-1; J gene: TRBJ2-4; CDR3 DNA: TGCGCCAGCAGACCCGGGACTAGCGGGAGGGCCAACATTCAGTACTTC; CDR3 protein: CASRPGTSGRANIQYF
clone size: NA; D gene: TRBD2; V gene: TRBV29-1; J gene: TRBJ2-3; CDR3 DNA: TGCAGCGTTGAGGGACTAGCGGGGGGGCCCGGCGATACGCAGTATTTT; CDR3 protein: CSVEGLAGGPGDTQYF
clone size: NA; D gene: NA; V gene: TRBV30; J gene: TRBJ1-1; CDR3 DNA: TGTGCCTACCAGGGGCAGATGAACACTGAAGCTTTCTTT; CDR3 protein: CAYQGQMNTEAFF
clone size: NA; D gene: NA; V gene: TRBV28; J gene: TRBJ1-1; CDR3 DNA: TGTGCCAGCAGTTTTTGGGCCACTGAAGCTTTCTTT; CDR3 protein: CASSFWATEAFF
clone size: once; D gene: TRBD1; V gene: TRBV20-1; J gene: TRBJ2-4; CDR3 DNA: TGCAGTGCTAGTTCCCACAGGACAGGGTTGTACATTCAGTACTTC; CDR3 protein: CSASSHRTGLYIQYF
clone size: NA; D gene: NA; V gene: TRBV24-1; J gene: TRBJ1-2; CDR3 DNA: TGTGCCACCAGTGGTCAGAGCTATGGCTACACCTTC; CDR3 protein: CATSGQSYGYTF
clone size: NA; D gene: NA; V gene: TRBV5-1; J gene: TRBJ2-7; CDR3 DNA: TGCGCCAGCAGCAGGGGGGACACTACCTACGAGCAGTACTTC; CDR3 protein: CASSRGDTTYEQYF
clone size: NA; D gene: NA; V gene: TRBV28; J gene: TRBJ2-1; CDR3 DNA: TGTGCCAGCAGTTTTTCCCCCGCGGCCCGGGATGAGCAGTTCTTC; CDR3 protein: CASSFSPAARDEQFF
clone size: few; D gene: NA; V gene: TRBV20-1; J gene: TRBJ2-3; CDR3 DNA: TGCAGTGCTAGTCTAGCAGATACGCAGTATTTT; CDR3 protein: CSASLADTQYF
clone size: NA; D gene: NA; V gene: TRBV20-1; J gene: TRBJ1-2; CDR3 DNA: TGCAGTGCTAGAGATGAGAACAGGGAGTATGGCTACACCTTC; CDR3 protein: CSARDENREYGYTF
clone size: NA; D gene: NA; V gene: TRBV20-1; J gene: TRBJ2-7; CDR3 DNA: TGCAGTGCTAGGGATTTAACAGGAGAGTACGAGCAGTACTTC; CDR3 protein: CSARDLTGEYEQYF
clone size: NA; D gene: NA; V gene: TRBV12-3/TRBV12-4; J gene: TRBJ1-2; CDR3 DNA: TGTGCCAGCAGTTTCGACAGCTATGGCTACACCTTC; CDR3 protein: CASSFDSYGYTF
clone size: NA; D gene: NA; V gene: TRBV9; J gene: TRBJ2-7; CDR3 DNA: TGTGCCAGCAGCGCCGCGCCCAGAGGCGAGCAGTACTTC; CDR3 protein: CASSAAPRGEQYF
clone size: NA; D gene: TRBD2; V gene: TRBV15; J gene: TRBJ2-7; CDR3 DNA: TGTGCCACCAGCATAAGCGGGAGGGCTAAAGAGCAGTACTTC; CDR3 protein: CATSISGRAKEQYF
clone size: once; D gene: NA; V gene: TRBV2; J gene: TRBJ2-1; CDR3 DNA: TGTGCCAGTTACCAGGGAATCTACAATGAGCAGTTCTTC; CDR3 protein: CASYQGIYNEQFF
clone size: NA; D gene: TRBD1; V gene: TRBV6-5; J gene: TRBJ2-7; CDR3 DNA: TGTGCCAGCAGACTCACAGGGGTGGGTTACGAGCAGTACTTC; CDR3 protein: CASRLTGVGYEQYF
clone size: NA; D gene: TRBD2; V gene: TRBV28; J gene: TRBJ2-4; CDR3 DNA: TGTGCCAGCAGTTGGACTAGCGGGACAATCGGGGCCAAAAACATTCAGTACTTC; CDR3 protein: CASSWTSGTIGAKNIQYF
clone size: NA; D gene: NA; V gene: TRBV29-1; J gene: TRBJ2-1; CDR3 DNA: TGCAGCGTTGCTAGGCTCAACAATGAGCAGTTCTTC; CDR3 protein: CSVARLNNEQFF
clone size: NA; D gene: NA; V gene: TRBV27; J gene: TRBJ1-1; CDR3 DNA: TGTGCCAGCAGTTTAGGGTTCTGGTCTGAAGCTTTCTTT; CDR3 protein: CASSLGFWSEAFF
clone size: few; D gene: TRBD2; V gene: TRBV29-1; J gene: TRBJ2-7; CDR3 DNA: TGCAGCGTTTTGACTAGCGGTACCTACGAGCAGTACTTC; CDR3 protein: CSVLTSGTYEQYF
clone size: NA; D gene: NA; V gene: TRBV15; J gene: TRBJ1-6; CDR3 DNA: TGTGCCACCAGTAACAGGGACGCGCGATCACCCCTCCACTTT; CDR3 protein: CATSNRDARSPLHF
clone size: once; D gene: TRBD1; V gene: TRBV9; J gene: TRBJ2-6; CDR3 DNA: TGTGCCAGCAGCGTCCAATTAAGGACAGGAAGGTCCTCTGGGGCCAACGTCCTGACTTTC; CDR3 protein: CASSVQLRTGRSSGANVLTF
clone size: NA; D gene: TRBD2; V gene: TRBV29-1; J gene: TRBJ2-7; CDR3 DNA: TGCAGCGCTTCTAGCGGAACCTACGAGCAGTACTTC; CDR3 protein: CSASSGTYEQYF
clone size: NA; D gene: TRBD2; V gene: TRBV20-1; J gene: TRBJ2-2; CDR3 DNA: TGCAGTGCCCTCCGGGGGGCCGGGGAGCTGTTTTTT; CDR3 protein: CSALRGAGELFF
clone size: once; D gene: TRBD2; V gene: TRBV9; J gene: TRBJ2-1; CDR3 DNA: TGTGCCAGCAGTGAGGGACTAGCGGGGGGGCCTCGGTACAATGAGCAGTTCTTC; CDR3 protein: CASSEGLAGGPRYNEQFF
clone size: NA; D gene: NA; V gene: TRBV25-1; J gene: TRBJ2-7; CDR3 DNA: TGTGCCAGCAGCAAGGGCTTCATCTCCTACGAGCAGTACTTC; CDR3 protein: CASSKGFISYEQYF